These 25 T cell receptor beta chains were sequenced from one sample in a study of shared clonotypes between healthy human individuals. The repertoire was sequenced with immunoSEQ multiplex PCR; TCRdb's copy has only in-frame clones and lacks some. This sample has a few million clones; approximately 90% occur once, and the top ten carry 0.37%. Sequenced sample: naive CD4+ T cells from PBMCs. Subset: CD45RA+ positively selected. The receptors originated from a man aged 18 to 30 in good health. Some clones in this sample may be carry-over from other donors' samples.

This chain uses TRBV5-1 with TRBJ2-7, with 8 bases aligning to TRBD2. CDR1 is SGHRS, CDR2 YFSETQ, per germline. V lost 4 bases and J lost 0; bases outside the gene matches: 6. The CDR3 runs to 15 residues. The CDR3 reads CASSPGGASSYEQYF. The CDR3 nucleotides read TGCGCCAGCAGCCCGGGGGGGGCGAGCTCCTACGAGCAGTACTTC.

V gene TRBV7-3 combines with J gene TRBJ2-1; D is ambiguous. V was shortened by 4 bases and J by 2 bases, with 12 bases between the two germline ends. Germline V gene sequence: CDR1 SGHTA, CDR2 FQGTGA. The CDR3 spans 15 residues. CDR3 nucleotide sequence: TGTGCCAGCAGCTATGGAAGTTACCCCTACAATGAGCAGTTCTTC. Amino acid sequence: CASSYGSYPYNEQFF.

The V gene is TRBV6-4, the J gene TRBJ2-1, with TRBD2 identical over 12 bases. The V gene's germline CDR1 is MRHNA and CDR2 SNTAGT. V shed 5 bases and J 0 bases; nucleotides not matched to a gene: 11. This CDR3 spans 19 amino acids. The CDR3 sequence is CASSPHGGLAGSSYNEQFF. In nucleotides, the CDR3 is TGTGCCAGCAGTCCCCACGGAGGACTAGCGGGAAGCTCCTACAATGAGCAGTTCTTC.

The rearrangement joins TRBV10-1 to TRBJ2-2, with a possible D match to TRBD1 (5 bases). V was clipped by 0 bases and J by 1 base, with 9 bases between them. Germline CDR1 reads WNHNN; CDR2 reads SYGVQD (reference sequence). The CDR3 is 16 residues long. CDR3 nucleotide sequence: TGCGCCAGCAGTGAGTCAGGGGCAAAGAACACCGGGGAGCTGTTTTTT. Its protein is CASSESGAKNTGELFF.

Worth noting for this clone: Other DNA sequences from this sample encode an identical CDR3 as well. The CDR3 loop is CASSGTYNEQFF. CDR3 DNA: TGTGCCAGCAGCGGTACTTACAATGAGCAGTTCTTC. The gene calls are TRBV28 and TRBJ2-1; D remains unclear. The CDR3 sequence is 12 residues long. Germline V gene sequence: CDR1 MDHEN, CDR2 SYDVKM. Trimming removed 6 bases from V and 4 bases from J, with 7 bases in between.

V usage is TRBV9 and J usage is TRBJ1-1; no definite D call. The CDR3 contains 14 residues. Germline V gene data show CDR1 as SGDLS and CDR2 as YYNGEE. V was trimmed by 0 bases and J by 1 base, leaving 7 bases between them. The CDR3 here is CASSVGARNTEAFF. CDR3 bases: TGTGCCAGCAGCGTAGGAGCGAGGAACACTGAAGCTTTCTTT.

The CDR3 loop is CASSPRSGTGSTEAFF. In nucleotides, the CDR3 is TGTGCCAGCAGCCCGAGGTCCGGGACAGGGAGCACTGAAGCTTTCTTT. The chain joins TRBV5-6 to TRBJ1-1, with 9 nucleotides matching TRBD1. The CDR3 runs to 16 residues. Germline assignment: CDR1 SGHDT and CDR2 YYEEEE. With V trimmed by 4 bases and J by 4 bases, 11 bases remained unmatched.

This rearrangement joins TRBV7-3 to TRBJ2-1; a possible D gene is TRBD2 (6 bases). CDR3 length equals 15 residues. The V end was cut by 8 bases, the J end by 3 bases, with 17 bases between. Germline assignment: CDR1 SGHTA and CDR2 FQGTGA. The CDR3 coding sequence is TGTGCCAGCCAGGAGGGTCGAGCCTTCTACAATGAGCAGTTCTTC. Protein sequence: CASQEGRAFYNEQFF.

This chain links TRBV7-2 with TRBJ2-7; 15 nucleotides align to TRBD2. With V trimmed by 5 bases and J by 3 bases, 14 bases remained unmatched. Looked up from germline, CDR1 is SGHTA and CDR2 is FQGNSA. The CDR3 length is 19 residues. This chain's CDR3 is CASSQQGLAGGNWGYEQYF. Written as DNA, the CDR3 is TGTGCCAGCAGCCAACAGGGACTAGCGGGAGGTAATTGGGGCTACGAGCAGTACTTC.

The chain has TRBV28 and TRBJ2-1, with a tentative D call TRBD1 (6 bases). This CDR3 region has 15 residues. Trimming left V 5 bases short and J 5 bases short, with 16 bases between. Germline CDR1 MDHEN, CDR2 SYDVKM. CDR3 in amino acids: CASSAAGAGDNEQFF. CDR3 bases: TGTGCCAGCAGTGCCGCAGGGGCAGGGGACAATGAGCAGTTCTTC.

In the case of this clone: The sample contains more than one DNA sequence encoding this CDR3. This chain uses TRBV28 with TRBJ2-7; D not certain. V lost 2 bases and J lost 4, with 6 bases in between. Germline V CDR1 and CDR2: MDHEN, SYDVKM. The CDR3 has 12 residues. The CDR3 DNA sequence: TGTGCCAGCAGTTTAGGTCGATACGAGCAGTACTTC. This codes for CASSLGRYEQYF.

The J gene is TRBJ1-2, the V gene TRBV29-1; possible D gene TRBD1, 6 bases. The CDR3 consists of 15 residues. Germline V gene sequence: CDR1 SQVTM, CDR2 ANQGSEA. The germline V and J ends were trimmed by 1 base and 4 bases, with 16 bases remaining between them. The CDR3 DNA reads TGCAGCGTTGAAGTGATGGGGGGCAGGCGCTATGGCTACACCTTC. Amino acids: CSVEVMGGRRYGYTF.

The chain combines TRBV29-1 with TRBJ1-2, with D possibly being TRBD1 (6 bases). Trimming removed 1 base from V and 5 bases from J, with 8 bases in between. The CDR3 spans 12 residues. Germline CDR1 and CDR2: SQVTM and ANQGSEA. CDR3 bases: TGCAGCGTTGAAGGGACAGCATATGGCTACACCTTC. Amino acids: CSVEGTAYGYTF. The variable domain in full, with the rest retrieved from reference TRBV29-1 and TRBJ1-2, is SAVISQKPSRDICQRGTSLTIQCQVDSQVTMMFWYRQQPGQSLTLIATANQGSEATYESGFVIDKFPISRPNLTFSTLTVSNMSPEDSSIYLCSVEGTAYGYTFGSGTRLTVV.

The chain joins TRBV2 to TRBJ1-5; no firm D call. The CDR3 spans 14 residues. Germline CDR1 reads SNHLY; CDR2 reads FYNNEI. V was clipped by 6 bases and J by 0 bases, with 9 bases between them. The DNA of the CDR3 is TGTGCCAGCAGCCAGACCCATAGCAATCAGCCCCAGCATTTT. It translates to CASSQTHSNQPQHF.

Comments on this clone: This specimen includes other DNA sequences encoding the same CDR3. V gene TRBV5-1 combines with J gene TRBJ2-2; 9 nucleotides align to TRBD1. The ends lost 4 bases at V and 4 bases at J; junction bases unmatched: 8. Germline V gene sequence: CDR1 SGHRS, CDR2 YFSETQ. This CDR3 has 16 amino acids. Here the CDR3 DNA reads TGCGCCAGCAGCCCCCCCGGGACAGGGCCCACCGGGGAGCTGTTTTTT. Translating gives CASSPPGTGPTGELFF.

The CDR3 DNA reads TGTGCCAGCAGCCCCGGGACACAAAATCAGCCCCAGCATTTT. Translation: CASSPGTQNQPQHF. This chain uses TRBV6-5 with TRBJ1-5, with D perhaps TRBD1 (6 bases). The germline V and J ends were trimmed by 6 bases and 4 bases, with 13 bases remaining between them. From germline, CDR1 is MNHEY and CDR2 SVGAGI. This CDR3 is built from 14 residues.

This rearrangement joins TRBV7-2 to TRBJ1-3; D perhaps matches TRBD1 (5 bases). V was cut by 5 bases and J by 2 bases, with 13 bases left in between. In germline, CDR1 is SGHTA, CDR2 FQGNSA. This CDR3 is 15 amino acids long. This CDR3 reads CASSLDTGAGNTIYF. For the CDR3, the DNA is TGTGCCAGCAGCCTCGATACGGGGGCTGGAAACACCATATATTTT.

The genes are TRBV27 and TRBJ2-7; TRBD2 aligns across 11 bases. Germline CDR1 and CDR2: MNHEY and SMNVEV (reference sequence). This CDR3 contains 18 residues. V lost 5 bases to trimming and J lost 9 bases; unmatched junction nucleotides: 21. The CDR3 coding sequence is TGTGCCAGCAGTCCCGGTCGAGGGACTAGCGGCCCAGAGGTGCGGCAGTACTTC. Protein sequence: CASSPGRGTSGPEVRQYF.

The chain uses TRBV2 and TRBJ1-3; maybe TRBD1 (6 bases). The CDR3 has 14 residues. With 4 bases removed from V and 2 bases from J, the gap between germline ends came to 9 bases. Germline-derived CDR1 and CDR2 are SNHLY and FYNNEI. CDR3 nucleotides: TGTGCCAGCAGTGTATCAGGGGCTGGAAACACCATATATTTT. It is translated as CASSVSGAGNTIYF.

The V call is TRBV5-1, the J call TRBJ2-2, with 9 nucleotides matching TRBD1. Trimming cost V 4 bases and J 6 bases; bases outside gene matches: 4. The germline CDR1 and CDR2 sequences are SGHRS and YFSETQ. The CDR3 loop spans 14 amino acids. DNA for the CDR3: TGCGCCAGCAGCGAACAGGGGGCCGCCGGGGAGCTGTTTTTT. It encodes CASSEQGAAGELFF.

The rearrangement joins TRBV7-9 to TRBJ1-4, with a weak D call TRBD1 (6 bases). The CDR3 is made up of 16 amino acids. Germline V gene sequence: CDR1 SEHNR, CDR2 FQNEAQ (reference sequence). V dropped 0 bases and J dropped 7 bases, with 15 bases sitting between them. The CDR3 reads CASSLALGAVFEKLFF. The CDR3 DNA reads as TGTGCCAGCAGCTTAGCCCTGGGGGCTGTCTTTGAAAAACTGTTTTTT.

The chain has TRBV18 and TRBJ1-5; a possible D gene is TRBD1 (5 bases). The CDR3 is 15 residues long. The ends were cut back, 6 bases at V and 11 bases at J, with 23 bases in the middle. In germline, CDR1 is KGHSH, CDR2 LQKENI. The CDR3 DNA sequence: TGTGCCAGCTCCCTAACGATAACGGAGACAGCGACCCAGCATTTT. It is translated as CASSLTITETATQHF.

This clone was counted a single time. V usage is TRBV5-1 and J usage is TRBJ2-5; possible D gene TRBD1, 6 bases. V lost 0 bases, J lost 2 bases, and 11 bases lay in between. This CDR3 region has 15 residues. Germline V gives CDR1 SGHRS, CDR2 YFSETQ. CDR3 in amino acids: CASSLGGQHQETQYF. In DNA, the CDR3 is TGCGCCAGCAGCTTGGGAGGACAGCATCAAGAGACCCAGTACTTC.

About this clone itself: This sample also contains other DNA sequences that code for the same CDR3. J is TRBJ2-7 and V is TRBV7-3; D gene ambiguous. Germline lookup yields CDR1 SGHTA and CDR2 FQGTGA. The CDR3 runs to 13 residues. V gave up 3 bases and J gave up 0 bases, with 6 bases separating them. As DNA, the CDR3 is TGTGCCAGCAGCTTCTCCCCCTCCTACGAGCAGTACTTC. Residues: CASSFSPSYEQYF. The full variable domain, completed using reference TRBV7-3 and TRBJ2-7, is GAGVSQTPSNKVTEKGKYVELRCDPISGHTALYWYRQSLGQGPEFLIYFQGTGAADDSGLPNDRFFAVRPEGSVSTLKIQRTERGDSAVYLCASSFSPSYEQYFGPGTRLTVT.

This clone was detected only once. V usage is TRBV28 and J usage is TRBJ2-4, with D perhaps matching TRBD2 (6 bases). V was shortened by 6 bases and J by 1 base, with 13 bases between the two germline ends. In germline, CDR1 is MDHEN, CDR2 SYDVKM. This CDR3 comprises 15 residues. The CDR3: CASRTWGRAKNIQYF. Here the CDR3 DNA reads TGTGCCAGCAGAACCTGGGGGAGGGCCAAAAACATTCAGTACTTC.